These 31 T cell receptor beta chains originate from one sample sequenced in a study of blood T cell repertoires in COVID-19. TCRdb's table, derived via immunoSEQ multiplex PCR, lists solely in-frame clones and lacks some. Here the sample spans under 250,000 clones, around four fifths being singletons. Sequences were obtained from peripheral blood. These receptors came from a man aged 40-55 years with active or convalescent COVID-19.

V usage is TRBV2 and J usage is TRBJ1-2; tentative D call: TRBD1 (6 bases). CDR1 and CDR2 (germline): SNHLY, FYNNEI. Trimming shortened V by 5 bases and J by 4 bases, and 17 bases separated the two germline ends. The CDR3 extends over 15 amino acids. DNA for the CDR3: TGTGCCAGCAGTCAGTCGGGGGGCAAGTCCTATGGCTACACCTTC. This codes for CASSQSGGKSYGYTF.

The chain carries TRBV9 and TRBJ1-2, with a weak D call TRBD1 (5 bases). The CDR3 length is 15 residues. The V end lost 4 bases, the J end lost 3 bases, and 16 bases lay between the germline ends. The germline V gene encodes CDR1 SGDLS and CDR2 YYNGEE. The CDR3 bases are TGTGCCAGCAGCCCCTCAGGCAGGGAAGACTATGGCTACACCTTC. Translated, it gives CASSPSGREDYGYTF.

The rearrangement uses TRBV7-2 and TRBJ2-5; D may be TRBD2 (6 bases). The germline CDR1 and CDR2 sequences are SGHTA and FQGNSA. The CDR3 contains 13 residues. V lost 5 bases and J 5 bases, leaving 12 bases between the germline ends. The CDR3 protein is CASSRLVAETQYF. As DNA, the CDR3 is TGTGCCAGCAGCCGACTAGTGGCGGAGACCCAGTACTTC. Combining the CDR3 with reference TRBV7-2 and TRBJ2-5 gives the whole variable domain GAGVSQSPSNKVTEKGKDVELRCDPISGHTALYWYRQSLGQGLEFLIYFQGNSAPDKSGLPSDRFSAERTGGSVSTLTIQRTQQEDSAVYLCASSRLVAETQYFGPGTRLLVL.

This clone has just a few counts. J is TRBJ1-5 and V is TRBV2, with a possible D match to TRBD1 (5 bases). CDR3 length: 17 residues. V was shortened by 2 bases and J by 0 bases, with 14 bases between the two germline ends. Germline CDR1 is SNHLY and CDR2 is FYNNEI. CDR3 protein: CASSELRGLYSNQPQHF. CDR3 in DNA: TGTGCCAGCAGTGAATTACGGGGACTGTATAGCAATCAGCCCCAGCATTTT.

The chain employs TRBV5-5 and TRBJ2-1; 7 positions match TRBD1. CDR3 size: 15 residues. Losses at the gene ends were 2 bases for V and 2 bases for J; bases not matched to a gene: 4. Germline V gives CDR1 SGHKS, CDR2 YYEKEE (reference sequence). CDR3 coding DNA: TGTGCCAGCAGCTTATGGGGGACAGCCTACAATGAGCAGTTCTTC. The encoded protein is CASSLWGTAYNEQFF.

The CDR3 protein is CASSFDYYEQYF. The CDR3, as DNA: TGTGCCAGCAGCTTTGACTACTACGAGCAGTACTTC. The V call is TRBV7-9, the J call TRBJ2-7; TRBD2 is a possible D gene (5 bases). The CDR3 sequence is 12 residues long. Trimming stripped 3 bases from V and 3 bases from J, with 6 bases between. Germline-derived CDR1 and CDR2 are SEHNR and FQNEAQ (reference sequence).

The J gene is TRBJ1-2, the V gene TRBV7-9; TRBD1 might be the D (5 bases). V was shortened by 5 bases and J by 5 bases, with 6 bases between the two germline ends. CDR3 length equals 11 residues. Germline lookup yields CDR1 SEHNR and CDR2 FQNEAQ (reference sequence). The DNA of the CDR3 is TGTGCCAGCAGCCCAGGGTATGGCTACACCTTC. Amino acids: CASSPGYGYTF.

The chain couples TRBV4-1 to TRBJ1-1; a possible D gene is TRBD1 (5 bases). V shed 3 bases and J shed 5 bases, with 16 bases lying between them. This CDR3 is 15 amino acids long. Germline assignment: CDR1 MGHRA and CDR2 YSYEKL. CDR3 sequence (DNA): TGCGCCAGCAGCCAGGTAGCGGGACTCACGACTGAAGCTTTCTTT. This encodes CASSQVAGLTTEAFF.

The chain joins TRBV6-5 to TRBJ2-1, with 8 positions matching TRBD2. This CDR3 is built from 14 residues. V lost 5 bases and J lost 8; bases outside the gene matches: 8. Germline assignment: CDR1 MNHEY and CDR2 SVGAGI. The CDR3 coding sequence is TGTGCCAGCAGTCCCCCCGGGACTAGTGATGAGCAGTTCTTC. Encoded protein: CASSPPGTSDEQFF.

The chain joins TRBV30 to TRBJ2-7, with 8 positions matching TRBD1. Germline CDR1 is GTSNPN and CDR2 is SVGIG (reference sequence). The CDR3 has 12 residues. The J segment lost 5 bases and the V segment lost 3 bases, leaving 3 bases of the junction unmatched. This chain's CDR3 is CAWSRQGNEQYF. In DNA, the CDR3 is TGTGCCTGGAGCAGACAGGGGAACGAGCAGTACTTC.

The chain joins TRBV4-1 to TRBJ2-7; 8 nucleotides line up with TRBD2. Germline CDR1 reads MGHRA; CDR2 reads YSYEKL. V shed 0 bases and J 3 bases; nucleotides not matched to a gene: 7. This CDR3 is built from 16 residues. As DNA, the CDR3 is TGCGCCAGCAGCCAAGATGCTAGCGGGCTGAACTACGAGCAGTACTTC. Translation: CASSQDASGLNYEQYF.

The chain combines TRBV10-3 with TRBJ1-2; 11 bases are shared with TRBD1. CDR3 length equals 12 residues. V was clipped by 8 bases and J by 7 bases; unmatched bases: 3. Germline CDR1 is ENHRY and CDR2 is SYGVKD. CDR3 DNA: TGTGCCATCGGACAGGGGGCCGTTGGCTACACCTTC. Translating it yields CAIGQGAVGYTF.

J is TRBJ2-1 and V is TRBV4-3; TRBD2 matches at 8 bases. The CDR3 consists of 15 residues. Germline values: CDR1 LGHNA, CDR2 YSLEER. The V gene end was trimmed by 3 bases and the J gene end by 8 bases; junction bases not matched to a gene: 9. CDR3 sequence (DNA): TGCGCCAGCAGCCACCCGGGGGGGGCTGGGTATGAGCAGTTCTTC. Its translation is CASSHPGGAGYEQFF.

This CDR3 reads CASSYPPSRTYYEQYF. CDR3 in DNA: TGTGCCAGCAGTTATCCCCCCTCTAGGACATACTACGAGCAGTACTTC. The gene calls are TRBV6-9 and TRBJ2-7, with D possibly matching TRBD1 (5 bases). Germline loops: CDR1 MNHGY, CDR2 SVAAGI. The CDR3 contains 16 residues. V shed 2 bases and J shed 3 bases, with 17 bases lying between them.

The gene calls are TRBV12-5 and TRBJ2-1, with 7 bases aligning to TRBD2. The CDR3 is 13 amino acids. Unmatched junction bases numbered 5, after V lost 6 bases and J lost 6 bases. Looked up from germline, CDR1 is LGHNT and CDR2 is FRNRAP. CDR3 amino acids: CASGDRLANEQFF. The CDR3 DNA is TGTGCTAGTGGGGACCGACTAGCCAATGAGCAGTTCTTC.

The chain links TRBV6-8 to TRBJ1-5; D unresolved. Trimming removed 7 bases from V and 3 bases from J, with 16 bases in between. Germline CDR1 and CDR2: MNHGY and SAAAGT. CDR3 length: 15 amino acids. The CDR3 region has the DNA TGTGCCAGCACACCGGAAGAGGGTCCCAATCAGCCCCAGCATTTT. Translated, it gives CASTPEEGPNQPQHF.

The chain is built from TRBV7-9 and TRBJ1-1, with a weak D call TRBD1 (6 bases). CDR1 and CDR2 from the germline V gene are SEHNR and FQNEAQ (reference sequence). There are 13 residues in the CDR3. The V end lost 7 bases, the J end lost 5 bases, and 14 bases lay between the germline ends. The CDR3 region has the DNA TGTGCCAGCAACAACAGGGAAGGGACTGAAGCTTTCTTT. Its translation: CASNNREGTEAFF.

The rearrangement links TRBV5-1 to TRBJ1-6, with D uncertain. The germline V gene encodes CDR1 SGHRS and CDR2 YFSETQ. V was clipped by 2 bases and J by 2 bases, with 11 bases between them. This CDR3 is 16 amino acids long. This chain's CDR3 is CASSFDGIAYNSPLHF. In DNA form, the CDR3 reads TGCGCCAGCAGCTTCGACGGGATTGCCTATAATTCACCCCTCCACTTT. The full variable domain, its missing parts supplied by reference TRBV5-1 and TRBJ1-6, is KAGVTQTPRYLIKTRGQQVTLSCSPISGHRSVSWYQQTPGQGLQFLFEYFSETQRNKGNFPGRFSGRQFSNSRSEMNVSTLELGDSALYLCASSFDGIAYNSPLHFGNGTRLTVT.

Only a few counts were recorded for this clone. This chain joins TRBV5-4 and TRBJ1-5, with D hard to call. CDR1 is SGHNT, CDR2 YYREEE, per germline (reference sequence). The CDR3 extends over 18 amino acids. Trimming pared 0 bases from V and 0 bases from J, leaving 16 bases between. The CDR3 spells CASSLDFGSGYSNQPQHF. The CDR3 DNA is TGTGCCAGCAGCTTGGATTTTGGGTCAGGTTATAGCAATCAGCCCCAGCATTTT.

V gene TRBV25-1 combines with J gene TRBJ2-7, with 11 positions matching TRBD1. CDR1 MGHDK and CDR2 SYGVNS come from the germline V gene. The CDR3 has 14 residues. The trim removed 7 bases at V and 2 bases at J, leaving 4 bases unmatched. CDR3 bases: TGTGCCAGCACCCCGGACAGGGGGCCCTACGAGCAGTACTTC. Its protein product is CASTPDRGPYEQYF.

This clone was seen once. The chain uses TRBV11-2 and TRBJ2-3; 7 bases align to TRBD2. V was clipped by 5 bases and J by 4 bases; unmatched bases: 15. This CDR3 has 17 residues. Germline V gives CDR1 SGHAT, CDR2 FQNNGV. CDR3 sequence: CASSHLGRGDRADTQYF. For the CDR3, the DNA is TGTGCCAGCAGCCATCTTGGACGGGGGGATCGGGCAGATACGCAGTATTTT.

V and J are TRBV2 and TRBJ1-4; 8 bases match TRBD1. Germline V gene lookup returns CDR1 SNHLY and CDR2 FYNNEI. Losses at the gene ends were 5 bases for V and 8 bases for J; bases not matched to a gene: 10. This CDR3 region has 15 residues. The CDR3 spells CASSHPTGGNEKLFF. Written as DNA, the CDR3 is TGTGCCAGCAGTCATCCTACAGGGGGGAACGAAAAACTGTTTTTT.

The chain joins TRBV4-1 to TRBJ1-3; D call uncertain. Trimming shortened V by 2 bases and J by 8 bases, and 10 bases separated the two germline ends. The CDR3 runs 13 residues. Germline CDR1 and CDR2: MGHRA and YSYEKL. The CDR3: CASSQKQFHTIYF. DNA for the CDR3: TGCGCCAGCAGCCAAAAACAGTTCCACACCATATATTTT.

V usage is TRBV21-1 and J usage is TRBJ2-3; the table's D call TRBD2 went unverified against the DNA. TRBV21-1 corresponds to a pseudogene. This CDR3 spans 16 amino acids. CDR3 DNA: TGTGCCAGCAGCAAAGGCGGGGGAGGGTGGGCAGATACGCAGTATTTT. This codes for CASSKGGGGWADTQYF.

Only a few counts were recorded for this clone. The rearrangement joins TRBV30 to TRBJ2-7; 15 bases agree with TRBD2. The germline V gene encodes CDR1 GTSNPN and CDR2 SVGIG (reference sequence). The trim removed 2 bases at V and 9 bases at J, leaving 8 bases unmatched. This CDR3 contains 15 residues. CDR3 coding DNA: TGTGCCTGGAGTTCCAAGGGACTAGCGGGAGGACGGCAGTACTTC. Its translation: CAWSSKGLAGGRQYF.

The table lists this clone with a few counts. The V gene is TRBV5-4, the J gene TRBJ2-3, with 7 bases that match TRBD2. The CDR3 runs to 14 residues. Germline values: CDR1 SGHNT, CDR2 YYREEE (reference sequence). The V segment lost 7 bases and the J segment 0 bases; nucleotides outside the gene matches: 5. The CDR3 protein is CASGGDYSTDTQYF. Here the CDR3 DNA reads TGTGCCAGCGGGGGGGATTATAGCACAGATACGCAGTATTTT.

The rearrangement links TRBV4-2 to TRBJ2-5; 13 bases fit TRBD2. CDR1 and CDR2 from the germline V gene are LGHNA and YNFKEQ. This CDR3 region has 18 residues. The ends lost 0 bases at V and 5 bases at J; junction bases unmatched: 9. The CDR3 is CASSQDPTTSGGAETQYF. The CDR3 bases are TGTGCCAGCAGCCAAGACCCAACAACTAGCGGGGGGGCCGAGACCCAGTACTTC.

This chain connects TRBV19 to TRBJ1-2; the match to TRBD1 covers 10 bases. The germline V gene has CDR1 LNHDA and CDR2 SQIVND (reference sequence). J was trimmed by 8 bases and V by 9 bases; bases with no gene match: 15. CDR3 size: 15 residues. CDR3 coding DNA: TGTGCCAGCGCCGGGACAGGGGTTAGAGTCGGCGGCTACACCTTC. Translating it yields CASAGTGVRVGGYTF.

The chain is built from TRBV3-1 (or the pseudogene TRBV3-2) and TRBJ2-7; TRBD1 aligns across 11 bases. This CDR3 region has 15 residues. Germline CDR1 LGHDT, CDR2 YNNKEL (reference sequence). The junction had 7 bases not matched to a gene; V was cut back by 6 bases and J by 3 bases. The CDR3 here is CASSDSGTGGYEQYF. The CDR3 nucleotides read TGTGCCAGCAGTGATTCAGGGACAGGGGGCTACGAGCAGTACTTC.

In regard to this clone: One end of the junction varies from germline; a read error may be responsible. The chain has TRBV7-7 and TRBJ2-5, with TRBD2 matching 14 bases. Germline assignment: CDR1 SSHAT and CDR2 FNYEAQ (reference sequence). The CDR3 has 17 residues. For the CDR3, the DNA is TGTGCTAGCAGCCTGGGACTAGCGGGGGTCCTTAAAGAGACCCAGTACTTC. Amino acid sequence: CASSLGLAGVLKETQYF. The full variable domain, with the rest looked up from reference TRBV7-7 and TRBJ2-5, is GAGVSQSPRYKVTKRGQDVTLRCDPISSHATLYWYQQALGQGPEFLTYFNYEAQPDKSGLPSDRFSAERPEGSISTLTIQRTEQRDSAMYRCASSLGLAGVLKETQYFGPGTRLLVL.

V is TRBV10-3 and J is TRBJ2-7, with 9 bases identical to TRBD1. The germline gives CDR1 ENHRY, CDR2 SYGVKD. This CDR3 has 15 residues. The V gene end was trimmed by 5 bases and the J gene end by 0 bases; junction bases not matched to a gene: 5. This CDR3 is CAISSGQGISYEQYF. As DNA, the CDR3 is TGTGCCATCAGTTCGGGACAGGGAATCTCCTACGAGCAGTACTTC.